The 5 T cell receptor beta chains below all came from one sample that was sequenced in a study of CD8 T cell repertoires and HIV-1 epitope variants. The antigens these receptors bind are not known. Using immunoSEQ multiplex PCR, the repertoire was profiled, and TCRdb retains in-frame clones only, with some absent. The sample gives about 5,800 clones, about 68% of which show up once; 44% is in the top ten. Input material: cultured CD8+ T cells derived from PBMCs. All receptors come from a male donor with HIV.

This chain links TRBV28 with TRBJ2-7; the match to TRBD1 covers 7 bases. Germline assignment: CDR1 MDHEN and CDR2 SYDVKM. Germline trimming cut 6 bases from V and 2 bases from J; bases unmatched to any gene: 22. The CDR3 consists of 19 residues. For the CDR3, the DNA is TGTGCCAGCAGCCCGATAGGGGCTGACAGGGAAACTTTACCCTACGAGCAGTACTTC. Its translation: CASSPIGADRETLPYEQYF. Complete variable domain (other parts from reference TRBV28 and TRBJ2-7): DVKVTQSSRYLVKRTGEKVFLECVQDMDHENMFWYRQDPGLGLRLIYFSYDVKMKEKGDIPEGYSVSREKKERFSLILESASTNQTSMYLCASSPIGADRETLPYEQYFGPGTRLTVT.

The chain combines TRBV19 with TRBJ2-7; 8 bases are a match to TRBD1. Germline V CDR1 and CDR2: LNHDA, SQIVND (reference sequence). This CDR3 is built from 15 residues. After removal of 3 bases from V and 3 bases from J, the junction contained 7 bases not matched to a gene. CDR3 sequence (DNA): TGTGCCAGTAGTATTGGGGCAGGGGGCTTCTACGAGCAGTACTTC. It is translated as CASSIGAGGFYEQYF.

The V gene is TRBV18, the J gene TRBJ2-5; no clear D. Trimming cost V 3 bases and J 7 bases, with 12 bases left between them. The germline gives CDR1 KGHSH, CDR2 LQKENI. This CDR3 has 13 amino acids. The CDR3 loop is CASSPPGAGTQYF. The CDR3 DNA reads as TGTGCCAGCTCACCCCCTGGAGCAGGGACCCAGTACTTC.

V and J are TRBV28 and TRBJ2-1; TRBD2 aligns across 9 bases. The CDR3 spans 15 residues. Germline V gene data show CDR1 as MDHEN and CDR2 as SYDVKM. The junction had 10 bases not matched to a gene; V was cut back by 7 bases and J by 6 bases. The CDR3 loop is CASTTGTSMGNEQFF. CDR3 nucleotides: TGTGCCAGCACCACCGGGACTAGCATGGGCAATGAGCAGTTCTTC.

The V and J genes are TRBV27 and TRBJ2-5; D not resolved. Germline CDR1 and CDR2: MNHEY and SMNVEV (reference sequence). This CDR3 is built from 13 residues. The germline V and J ends were trimmed by 1 base and 0 bases, with 3 bases remaining between them. Here the CDR3 DNA reads TGTGCCAGCAGTTTATGGGACCAAGAGACCCAGTACTTC. It encodes CASSLWDQETQYF.